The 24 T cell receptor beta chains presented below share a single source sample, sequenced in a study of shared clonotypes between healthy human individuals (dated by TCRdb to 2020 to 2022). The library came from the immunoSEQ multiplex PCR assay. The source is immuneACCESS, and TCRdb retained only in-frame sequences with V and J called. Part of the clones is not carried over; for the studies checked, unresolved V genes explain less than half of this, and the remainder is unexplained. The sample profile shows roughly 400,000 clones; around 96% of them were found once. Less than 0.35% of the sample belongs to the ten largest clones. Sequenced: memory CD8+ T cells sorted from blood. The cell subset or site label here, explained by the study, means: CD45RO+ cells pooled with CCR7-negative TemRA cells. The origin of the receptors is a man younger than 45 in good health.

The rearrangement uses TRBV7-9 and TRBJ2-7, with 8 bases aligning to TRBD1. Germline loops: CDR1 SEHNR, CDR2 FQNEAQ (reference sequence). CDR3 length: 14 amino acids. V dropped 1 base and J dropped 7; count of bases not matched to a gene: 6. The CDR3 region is CASSLERQGREQYF. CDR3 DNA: TGTGCCAGCAGCTTAGAGAGACAGGGGAGGGAGCAGTACTTC.

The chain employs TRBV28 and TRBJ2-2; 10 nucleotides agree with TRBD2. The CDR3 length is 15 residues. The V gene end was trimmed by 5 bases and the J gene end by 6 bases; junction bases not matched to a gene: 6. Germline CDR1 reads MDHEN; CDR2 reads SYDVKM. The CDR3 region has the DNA TGTGCCAGCAGTCCACAACTAGCGGGGTCCGGGGAGCTGTTTTTT. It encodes CASSPQLAGSGELFF.

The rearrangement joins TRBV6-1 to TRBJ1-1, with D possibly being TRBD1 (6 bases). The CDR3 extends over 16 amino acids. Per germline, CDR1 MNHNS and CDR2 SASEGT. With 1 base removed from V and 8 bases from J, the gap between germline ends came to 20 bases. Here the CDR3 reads CASSEVFGQGLREAFF. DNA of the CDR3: TGTGCCAGCAGTGAAGTATTTGGGCAGGGGTTAAGGGAAGCTTTCTTT.

CDR3 nucleotide sequence: TGTGCCAGCAGCCTGCCCGGGGCTGGTGAAAAACTGTTTTTT. Translation gives CASSLPGAGEKLFF. The gene calls are TRBV9 and TRBJ1-4, with a weak D call TRBD1 (5 bases). The ends were cut back, 4 bases at V and 7 bases at J, with 14 bases in the middle. The length of the CDR3 is 14 residues. CDR1 and CDR2 from the germline V gene are SGDLS and YYNGEE.

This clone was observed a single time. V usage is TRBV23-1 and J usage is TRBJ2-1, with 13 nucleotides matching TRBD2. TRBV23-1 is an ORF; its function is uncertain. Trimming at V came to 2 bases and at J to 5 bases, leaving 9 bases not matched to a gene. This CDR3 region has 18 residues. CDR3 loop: CASSQTRTSGRRDNEQFF. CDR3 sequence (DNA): TGCGCCAGCAGTCAAACTCGGACTAGCGGGAGAAGGGACAATGAGCAGTTCTTC.

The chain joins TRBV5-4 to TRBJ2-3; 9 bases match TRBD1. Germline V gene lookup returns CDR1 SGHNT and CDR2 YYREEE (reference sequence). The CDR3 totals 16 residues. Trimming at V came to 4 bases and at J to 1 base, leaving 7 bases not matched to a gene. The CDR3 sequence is CASSPKGQGRTDTQYF. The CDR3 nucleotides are TGTGCCAGCAGCCCAAAGGGACAGGGCCGCACAGATACGCAGTATTTT.

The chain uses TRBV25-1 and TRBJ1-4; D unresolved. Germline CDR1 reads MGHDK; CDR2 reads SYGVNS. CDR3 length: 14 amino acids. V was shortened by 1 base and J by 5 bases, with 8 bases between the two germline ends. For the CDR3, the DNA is TGTGCCAGCAGTGAATCTGGTGCAAATGAAAAACTGTTTTTT. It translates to CASSESGANEKLFF.

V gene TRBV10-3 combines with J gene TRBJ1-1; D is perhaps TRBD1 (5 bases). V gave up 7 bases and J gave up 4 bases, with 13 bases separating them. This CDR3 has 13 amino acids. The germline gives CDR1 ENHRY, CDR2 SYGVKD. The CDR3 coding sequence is TGTGCCATCATGGGGAGTGGGACCACTGAAGCTTTCTTT. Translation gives CAIMGSGTTEAFF.

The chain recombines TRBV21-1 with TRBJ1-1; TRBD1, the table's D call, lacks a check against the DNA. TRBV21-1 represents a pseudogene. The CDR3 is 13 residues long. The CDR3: CAVTTGIDTEAFF. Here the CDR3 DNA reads TGTGCAGTTACGACAGGGATCGACACTGAAGCTTTCTTT.

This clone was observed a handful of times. The DNA of the CDR3 is TGTGCCAGCAGCTTGGGGGGGCGGCAGCCCCAGCATTTT. Protein: CASSLGGRQPQHF. The gene calls are TRBV7-9 and TRBJ1-5; a possible D gene is TRBD1 (6 bases). Germline lookup yields CDR1 SEHNR and CDR2 FQNEAQ (reference sequence). Trimming stripped 3 bases from V and 7 bases from J, with 10 bases between. This CDR3 comprises 13 residues.

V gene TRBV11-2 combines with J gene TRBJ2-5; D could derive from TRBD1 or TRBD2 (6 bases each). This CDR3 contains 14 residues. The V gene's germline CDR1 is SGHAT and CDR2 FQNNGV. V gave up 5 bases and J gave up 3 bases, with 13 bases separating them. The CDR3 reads CASSPQGGEETQYF. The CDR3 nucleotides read TGTGCCAGCAGCCCACAGGGCGGGGAAGAGACCCAGTACTTC. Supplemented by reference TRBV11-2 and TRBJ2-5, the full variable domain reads EAGVAQSPRYKIIEKRQSVAFWCNPISGHATLYWYQQILGQGPKLLIQFQNNGVVDDSQLPKDRFSAERLKGVDSTLKIQPAKLEDSAVYLCASSPQGGEETQYFGPGTRLLVL.

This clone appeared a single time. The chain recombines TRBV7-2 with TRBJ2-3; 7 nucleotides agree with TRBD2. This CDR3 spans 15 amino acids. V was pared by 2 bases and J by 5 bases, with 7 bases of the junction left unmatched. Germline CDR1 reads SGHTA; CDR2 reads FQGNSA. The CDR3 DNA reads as TGTGCCAGCAGCTTATTACGGGAGGCGGGAGATACGCAGTATTTT. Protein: CASSLLREAGDTQYF. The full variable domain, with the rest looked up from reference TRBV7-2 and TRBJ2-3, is GAGVSQSPSNKVTEKGKDVELRCDPISGHTALYWYRQSLGQGLEFLIYFQGNSAPDKSGLPSDRFSAERTGGSVSTLTIQRTQQEDSAVYLCASSLLREAGDTQYFGPGTRLTVL.

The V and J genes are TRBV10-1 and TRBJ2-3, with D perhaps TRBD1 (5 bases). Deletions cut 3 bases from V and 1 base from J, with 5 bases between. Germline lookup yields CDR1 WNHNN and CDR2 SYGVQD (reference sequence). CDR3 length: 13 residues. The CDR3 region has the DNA TGCGCCAGCAGTGAACAGGGCACAGATACGCAGTATTTT. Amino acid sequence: CASSEQGTDTQYF.

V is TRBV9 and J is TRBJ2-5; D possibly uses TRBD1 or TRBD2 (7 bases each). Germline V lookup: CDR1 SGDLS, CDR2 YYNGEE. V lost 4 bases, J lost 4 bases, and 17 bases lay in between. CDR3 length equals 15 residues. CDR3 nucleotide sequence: TGTGCCAGCAGCCAAGCAGGGGGAGGGCTAGAGACCCAGTACTTC. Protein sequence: CASSQAGGGLETQYF.

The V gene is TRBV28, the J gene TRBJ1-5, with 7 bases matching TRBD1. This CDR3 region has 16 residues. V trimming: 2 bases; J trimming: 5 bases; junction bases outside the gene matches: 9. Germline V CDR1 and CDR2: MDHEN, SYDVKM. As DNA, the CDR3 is TGTGCCAGCAGTTTAGTTGGGAGGGACAGTCATCAGCCCCAGCATTTT. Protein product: CASSLVGRDSHQPQHF.

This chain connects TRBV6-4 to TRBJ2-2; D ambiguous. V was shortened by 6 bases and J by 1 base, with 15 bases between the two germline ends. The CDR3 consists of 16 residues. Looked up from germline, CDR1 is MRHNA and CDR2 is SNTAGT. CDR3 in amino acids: CASRDREAVNTGELFF. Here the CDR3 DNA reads TGTGCCAGCAGGGACCGCGAGGCGGTGAACACCGGGGAGCTGTTTTTT.

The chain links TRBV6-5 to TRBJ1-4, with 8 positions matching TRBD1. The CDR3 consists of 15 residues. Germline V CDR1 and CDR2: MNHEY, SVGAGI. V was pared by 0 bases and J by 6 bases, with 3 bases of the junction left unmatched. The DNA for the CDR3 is TGTGCCAGCAGTTACTCGACAGGGGTCCATGAAAAACTGTTTTTT. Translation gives CASSYSTGVHEKLFF.

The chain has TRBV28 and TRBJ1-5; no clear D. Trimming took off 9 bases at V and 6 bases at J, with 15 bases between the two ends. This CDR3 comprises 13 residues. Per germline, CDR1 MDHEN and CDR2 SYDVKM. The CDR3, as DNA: TGTGCCAGTAATTTACGTACGATTCAGCCCCAGCATTTT. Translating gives CASNLRTIQPQHF.

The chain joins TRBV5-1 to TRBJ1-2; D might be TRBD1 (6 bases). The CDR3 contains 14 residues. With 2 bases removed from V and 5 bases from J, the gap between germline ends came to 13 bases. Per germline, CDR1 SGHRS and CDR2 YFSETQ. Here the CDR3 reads CASSFLGHSYGYTF. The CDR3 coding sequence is TGCGCCAGCAGCTTCCTGGGACATTCTTATGGCTACACCTTC.

CDR3 protein: CASSQGDSRTQYF. The CDR3 DNA is TGTGCCAGCAGCCAGGGAGACTCCCGGACCCAGTACTTC. The V gene is TRBV5-4, the J gene TRBJ2-5; D is tentatively TRBD1 or TRBD2 (5 bases each). V was trimmed by 4 bases and J by 7 bases, leaving 14 bases between them. Looked up from germline, CDR1 is SGHNT and CDR2 is YYREEE (reference sequence). The CDR3 spans 13 residues.

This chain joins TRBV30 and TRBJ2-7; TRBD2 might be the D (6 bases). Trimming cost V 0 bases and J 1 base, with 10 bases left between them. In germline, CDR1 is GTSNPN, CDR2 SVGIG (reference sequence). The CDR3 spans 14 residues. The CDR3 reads CAWSVPGTSYEQYF. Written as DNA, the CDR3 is TGTGCCTGGAGTGTACCGGGGACTTCCTACGAGCAGTACTTC.

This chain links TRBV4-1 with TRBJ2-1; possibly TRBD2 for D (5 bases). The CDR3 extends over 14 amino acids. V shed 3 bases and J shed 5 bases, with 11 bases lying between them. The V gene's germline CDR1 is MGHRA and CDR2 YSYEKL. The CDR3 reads CASSQGDYDNEQFF. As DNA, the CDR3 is TGCGCCAGCAGCCAGGGAGACTATGACAATGAGCAGTTCTTC.

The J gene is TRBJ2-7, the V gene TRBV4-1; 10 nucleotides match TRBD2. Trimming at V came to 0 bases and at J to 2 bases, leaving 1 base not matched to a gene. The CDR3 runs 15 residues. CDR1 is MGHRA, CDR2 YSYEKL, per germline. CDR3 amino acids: CASSQEGTSAYEQYF. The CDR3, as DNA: TGCGCCAGCAGCCAAGAAGGGACTAGCGCCTACGAGCAGTACTTC.

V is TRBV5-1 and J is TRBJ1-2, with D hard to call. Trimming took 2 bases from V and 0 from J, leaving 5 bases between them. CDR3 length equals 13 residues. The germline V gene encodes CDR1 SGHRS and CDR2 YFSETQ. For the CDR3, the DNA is TGCGCCAGCAGCTTAGCAGCTAACTATGGCTACACCTTC. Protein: CASSLAANYGYTF.